A selection of T cell receptor beta chains follows, all from one sample in a study of blood T cell repertoires in COVID-19. Sequencing was performed with immunoSEQ multiplex PCR; in TCRdb, only in-frame clones are kept and a portion is missing. Counted here are under 250,000 clones, roughly 85% occurring once; the ten biggest clones make up 9.1%. Sequencing was done on a sample of PBMCs or T cells enriched from blood (not recorded which). The receptors stem from a woman between 50 and 59 years old with acute COVID-19. Each CDR3 is given with its conserved first and last residue. Fields, in order: J gene, V gene, D gene, clone size, CDR3 DNA, CDR3 protein. D genes are given only for firm matches. Some rows have no size entry. The others give once, few or many, or a class for an expanded clone.

>TRBJ1-1|TRBV2|TRBD1|-
TGTGCCAGCAGTTCACAGGGGGCTGAAGCTTTCTTT
CASSSQGAEAFF
>TRBJ1-2|TRBV2|-|-
TGTGCCAGCACCCGTGAGGCTGGCTATGGCTACACCTTC
CASTREAGYGYTF
>TRBJ1-6|TRBV3-1/TRBV3-2|TRBD1|-
TGTGCCAGCAGCCCCTCAGACAGGGGGTATTCACCCCTCCACTTT
CASSPSDRGYSPLHF
>TRBJ1-2|TRBV11-2|TRBD1|-
TGTGCCAGCAACTACGACAGGGAAAATGGCTACACCTTC
CASNYDRENGYTF
>TRBJ1-3|TRBV2|-|once
TGTGCCAGCAGCGACAGGACCTCTGGAAACACCATATATTTT
CASSDRTSGNTIYF
>TRBJ1-1|TRBV20-1|-|-
TGCAGTGCTAGCGGGCCCCAGGGAGCTTTCTTT
CSASGPQGAFF
>TRBJ1-1|TRBV5-6|-|-
TGTGCCAGCAACCTAGGGGAGAACACTGAAGCTTTCTTT
CASNLGENTEAFF
>TRBJ1-5|TRBV7-2|-|-
TGTGCCAGCAGTTTAACGGCAGTAGGAGTCAGGGGTAATCAGCCCCAGCATTTT
CASSLTAVGVRGNQPQHF
>TRBJ1-4|TRBV6-2/TRBV6-3|-|-
TGTGCCAGCAGCCGCAGTTGGACAGCTAATGAAAAACTGTTTTTT
CASSRSWTANEKLFF
>TRBJ1-5|TRBV30|TRBD1|few
TGTGCCTGGAGGCCGGGACAGGGAGGTCTTGTTGGCAATCAGCCCCAGCATTTT
CAWRPGQGGLVGNQPQHF
>TRBJ1-1|TRBV9|TRBD1|-
TGTGCCAGCAGCGCAGTGATCGGGACAGGCGAAGCTTTCTTT
CASSAVIGTGEAFF
>TRBJ1-5|TRBV12-3/TRBV12-4|TRBD1|-
TGTGCCAGCAGCGGGACAGGGGATCAGCCCCAGCATTTT
CASSGTGDQPQHF
>TRBJ1-2|TRBV4-2|-|-
TGTGCCAGCAGCCAAGGCAGGGAGGGTGGCTACACCTTC
CASSQGREGGYTF
>TRBJ1-1|TRBV4-1|TRBD1|few
TGCGCCAGCAGCCAAGATGTTGGGGCAGGGGGCAACACTGAAGCTTTCTTT
CASSQDVGAGGNTEAFF
>TRBJ1-2|TRBV9|TRBD1|once
TGTGCCAGCAGCGGGGGACAGGACACACCCTATGGCTACACCTTC
CASSGGQDTPYGYTF
>TRBJ1-2|TRBV5-4|-|-
TGTGCCAGCAGCGGCCAACAGGGTGTGGATGGCTACACCTTC
CASSGQQGVDGYTF
>TRBJ2-3|TRBV7-9|-|-
TGTGCCAGCAGCTTAGACCAGGGGGATACGCAGTATTTT
CASSLDQGDTQYF
>TRBJ1-1|TRBV5-6|TRBD1|-
TGTGCCAGCAGCTTGTGGCCAGGGGGGAGTTGGGGACACACTGAAGCTTTCTTT
CASSLWPGGSWGHTEAFF
>TRBJ1-2|TRBV19|-|-
TGTGCCAGTAGTATAGACGGTCCTGTCGGCTACACCTTC
CASSIDGPVGYTF
>TRBJ1-3|TRBV5-1|-|once
TGCGCCAGCAGCTTGACCTCCCCCCAGGGAAGTGGAAACACCATATATTTT
CASSLTSPQGSGNTIYF
>TRBJ1-2|TRBV27|-|-
TGTGCCAGCAGTTTATTGAACCGGGCGGGTGGCTACACCTTC
CASSLLNRAGGYTF
>TRBJ2-7|TRBV5-7|-|-
TGTGCCAGCAGCGGCGGTTTCGGAGTTTGCCACGAGCAGTACTTC
CASSGGFGVCHEQYF
>TRBJ2-1|TRBV5-1|TRBD2|once
TGCGCCAGCAGCTTGGGGGCGTTGGGCGGGAGCTCCTACAATGAGCAGTTCTTC
CASSLGALGGSSYNEQFF
>TRBJ1-6|TRBV27|TRBD1|-
TGTGCCAGCAGTTTATCCCAAAGACAGGGGGGAGATTCACCCCTCCACTTT
CASSLSQRQGGDSPLHF
>TRBJ1-3|TRBV19|TRBD1|-
TGTGCCAGTAGTAGGACAGGGGGCGCGTCTGGAAACACCATATATTTT
CASSRTGGASGNTIYF
>TRBJ1-1|TRBV6-2/TRBV6-3|-|few
TGTGCCAGCAGTTATGGCGTACAGGGGAACACTGAAGCTTTCTTT
CASSYGVQGNTEAFF
>TRBJ1-1|TRBV12-3/TRBV12-4|-|-
TGTGCCAGCAGTTCGGACATAAACACTGAAGCTTTCTTT
CASSSDINTEAFF
>TRBJ2-1|TRBV5-1|TRBD2|many
TGCGCCAGCAGCTTGAACCCTTCGGCGGGGGTCTCCTACAATGAGCAGTTCTTC
CASSLNPSAGVSYNEQFF
>TRBJ2-5|TRBV5-1|TRBD2|-
TGCGCCAGCAGGCTGCTAGCGGGGGAAGAGACCCAGTACTTC
CASRLLAGEETQYF
>TRBJ1-2|TRBV20-1|-|few
TGCAGTGCTAGTGCCTCGGGCTATGGCTACACCTTC
CSASASGYGYTF
>TRBJ1-5|TRBV18|TRBD1|-
TGTGCCAGCTCACTCCAGACAGGGTCTAGCAATCAGCCCCAGCATTTT
CASSLQTGSSNQPQHF